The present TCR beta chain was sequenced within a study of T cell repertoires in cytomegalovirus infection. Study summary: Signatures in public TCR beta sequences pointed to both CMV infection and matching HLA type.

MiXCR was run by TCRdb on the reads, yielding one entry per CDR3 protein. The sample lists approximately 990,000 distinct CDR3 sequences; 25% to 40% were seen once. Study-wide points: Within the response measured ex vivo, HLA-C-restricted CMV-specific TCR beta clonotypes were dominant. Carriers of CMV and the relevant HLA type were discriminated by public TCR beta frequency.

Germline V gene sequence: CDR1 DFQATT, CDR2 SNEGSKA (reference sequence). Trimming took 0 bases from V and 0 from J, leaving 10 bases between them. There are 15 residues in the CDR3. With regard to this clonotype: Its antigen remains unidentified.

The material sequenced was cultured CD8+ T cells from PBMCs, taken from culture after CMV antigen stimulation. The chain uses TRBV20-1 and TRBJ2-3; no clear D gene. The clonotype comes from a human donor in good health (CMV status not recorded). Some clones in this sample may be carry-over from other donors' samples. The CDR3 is CSARDRDKSTDTQYF. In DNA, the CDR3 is TGCAGTGCTAGAGATAGAGACAAAAGCACAGATACGCAGTATTTT.